These 27 T cell receptor beta chains share one sample of origin, sequenced in a study of T cell responses to AZD1222 COVID-19 vaccine. Libraries were prepared by immunoSEQ multiplex PCR; TCRdb keeps only in-frame clonotypes and omits some of them. Of some 90,000 clones listed, around nine tenths are singletons. The sequenced sample was peripheral blood, obtained on day 0 of AZD1222 vaccination. These receptors all stem from an adult in good health.

Only one count was recorded for this clone. V is TRBV5-8 and J is TRBJ1-4, with 8 bases matching TRBD1. CDR1 and CDR2 (germline): SGHTS, YDEGEE. The V gene end was trimmed by 2 bases and the J gene end by 6 bases; junction bases not matched to a gene: 3. This CDR3 has 14 amino acids. DNA of the CDR3: TGTGCCAGCAGCTTTGCAGGGGGCTATGAAAAACTGTTTTTT. This sequence encodes CASSFAGGYEKLFF.

The V call is TRBV10-3, the J call TRBJ2-7; 10 nucleotides agree with TRBD2. Germline V gene data show CDR1 as ENHRY and CDR2 as SYGVKD. Trimming at V came to 4 bases and at J to 0 bases, leaving 3 bases not matched to a gene. This CDR3 region has 15 residues. The CDR3 sequence: CAISALAGVSYEQYF. Written as DNA, the CDR3 is TGTGCCATCAGTGCGCTAGCGGGGGTCTCCTACGAGCAGTACTTC.

This chain uses TRBV24-1 with TRBJ2-6; D ambiguous. CDR3 length: 13 amino acids. CDR1 and CDR2 (germline): KGHDR, SFDVKD. V shed 9 bases and J shed 0 bases, with 5 bases lying between them. This CDR3 is CATAASGANVLTF. Here the CDR3 DNA reads TGTGCCACCGCAGCCTCTGGGGCCAACGTCCTGACTTTC.

In this sample, this clone turned up once. The chain has TRBV7-3 and TRBJ2-5, with D maybe TRBD2 (6 bases). The V end was cut by 5 bases, the J end by 1 base, with 8 bases between. The CDR3 loop spans 13 amino acids. In germline, CDR1 is SGHTA, CDR2 FQGTGA. The CDR3 DNA is TGTGCCAGCAGCCCCGGGAGCCAAGAGACCCAGTACTTC. Residues: CASSPGSQETQYF.

The V gene is TRBV6-2 or TRBV6-3, the J gene TRBJ2-7, with a possible D match to TRBD1 (6 bases). Germline CDR1 and CDR2: MNHEY and SVGEGT. V was shortened by 2 bases and J by 3 bases, with 17 bases between the two germline ends. The CDR3 runs 16 residues. DNA of the CDR3: TGTGCCAGCAGTTACCCAAGAACAGGGTTGGGCTACGAGCAGTACTTC. It specifies CASSYPRTGLGYEQYF.

The rearrangement links TRBV28 to TRBJ2-7; D not certain. The CDR3 is 13 amino acids. V lost 4 bases and J lost 2, with 9 bases in between. The germline CDR1 and CDR2 sequences are MDHEN and SYDVKM. CDR3 residues: CASSSAAPYEQYF. Written as DNA, the CDR3 is TGTGCCAGCAGTTCCGCGGCCCCCTACGAGCAGTACTTC. The complete variable domain, with remaining parts taken from reference TRBV28 and TRBJ2-7, reads DVKVTQSSRYLVKRTGEKVFLECVQDMDHENMFWYRQDPGLGLRLIYFSYDVKMKEKGDIPEGYSVSREKKERFSLILESASTNQTSMYLCASSSAAPYEQYFGPGTRLTVT.

The rearrangement joins TRBV4-1 to TRBJ2-7; TRBD1 matches at 11 bases. This CDR3 has 15 amino acids. V trimming: 1 base; J trimming: 2 bases; junction bases outside the gene matches: 1. The V gene's germline CDR1 is MGHRA and CDR2 YSYEKL. DNA of the CDR3: TGCGCCAGCAGCCAAGGGACAGGGGGCCCCTACGAGCAGTACTTC. Protein: CASSQGTGGPYEQYF.

As regards this clone: Compared with germline, one end of the junction differs, possibly owing to a read error. The chain couples TRBV28 to TRBJ2-6; D not certain. CDR1 MDHEN and CDR2 SYDVKM come from the germline V gene. CDR3 length: 15 amino acids. CDR3 loop: CGSRANLGGANVLTF. CDR3 DNA: TGTGGCAGCAGAGCCAACCTTGGGGGGGCCAACGTCCTGACTTTC.

V is TRBV7-8 and J is TRBJ2-7, with TRBD1 as a possible D gene (5 bases). Germline V gene sequence: CDR1 SGHVS, CDR2 FQNEAQ. Between the trimmed V and J ends, which lost 5 bases and 2 bases, there was a span of 7 bases. The CDR3 loop spans 12 amino acids. The CDR3 DNA reads TGTGCCAGCAGCCCGACAGCCTACGAGCAGTACTTC. Translated, it gives CASSPTAYEQYF.

On this clone itself: Other nucleotide sequences in the sample specify the same CDR3. The gene calls are TRBV6-2 or TRBV6-3 and TRBJ2-3; 10 nucleotides align to TRBD2. The CDR3 is 16 amino acids. Per the germline V gene, CDR1 is MNHEY and CDR2 is SVGEGT. The V and J ends lost 0 bases and 3 bases, in that order; junction bases with no gene match: 3. CDR3 nucleotide sequence: TGTGCCAGCAGTTACTCCAGCGGGGGGGCGACAGATACGCAGTATTTT. Encoded protein: CASSYSSGGATDTQYF.

The chain has TRBV6-2 or TRBV6-3 and TRBJ2-2; 7 bases line up with TRBD2. This CDR3 has 16 amino acids. J was trimmed by 0 bases and V by 5 bases; bases with no gene match: 6. Looked up from germline, CDR1 is MNHEY and CDR2 is SVGEGT. The CDR3 loop is CASSRLGGANTGELFF. For the CDR3, the DNA is TGTGCCAGCAGTCGCCTGGGGGGGGCGAACACCGGGGAGCTGTTTTTT.

Concerning this clone: Other DNA sequences in the same sample also yield this CDR3. The genes are TRBV28 and TRBJ1-2, with D uncertain. The CDR3 extends over 14 amino acids. The germline gives CDR1 MDHEN, CDR2 SYDVKM. V lost 3 bases and J lost 4, with 12 bases in between. The CDR3 here is CASSLGGSGYGYTF. CDR3 nucleotides: TGTGCCAGCAGTTTGGGAGGAAGTGGCTATGGCTACACCTTC.

The gene calls are TRBV27 and TRBJ2-7; 11 positions match TRBD1. Germline V gene sequence: CDR1 MNHEY, CDR2 SMNVEV (reference sequence). The CDR3 runs to 15 residues. Trimming took 1 base from V and 2 from J; bases not matched to a gene: 1. CDR3 sequence reads: CASSLLGQGAYEQYF. In DNA, the CDR3 is TGTGCCAGCAGTTTATTGGGACAGGGGGCCTACGAGCAGTACTTC.

This chain uses TRBV19 with TRBJ1-2, with 11 positions matching TRBD1. CDR3 size: 13 residues. The germline CDR1 and CDR2 sequences are LNHDA and SQIVND (reference sequence). V shed 6 bases, J shed 6 bases, and the junction held 3 bases outside the gene matches. The CDR3 DNA sequence: TGTGCCAGTAGGGGGACAGGGGGACATGGCTACACCTTC. This gives the protein CASRGTGGHGYTF.

V gene TRBV7-2 combines with J gene TRBJ2-7; 8 bases agree with TRBD2. Losses at the gene ends were 5 bases for V and 2 bases for J; bases not matched to a gene: 8. This CDR3 region has 15 residues. Per germline, CDR1 SGHTA and CDR2 FQGNSA. Here the CDR3 reads CASSGAAGGTYEQYF. Written as DNA, the CDR3 is TGTGCCAGCAGCGGGGCGGCGGGGGGAACCTACGAGCAGTACTTC.

The V call is TRBV7-2, the J call TRBJ2-7, with TRBD2 as a possible D gene (5 bases). The CDR3 sequence is 16 residues long. Per germline, CDR1 SGHTA and CDR2 FQGNSA. The V end lost 3 bases, the J end lost 7 bases, and 22 bases lay between the germline ends. This chain's CDR3 is CASSFSVGAVMGEQYF. CDR3 coding DNA: TGTGCCAGCAGCTTTAGCGTGGGAGCGGTCATGGGGGAGCAGTACTTC.

CDR3 residues: CASSRGQGNTEAFF. The DNA for the CDR3 is TGTGCCAGCAGCCGGGGACAGGGTAACACTGAAGCTTTCTTT. The rearrangement joins TRBV7-9 to TRBJ1-1, with 9 bases lining up with TRBD1. The CDR3 length is 14 residues. V lost 5 bases and J lost 2; bases outside the gene matches: 3. CDR1 is SEHNR, CDR2 FQNEAQ, per germline (reference sequence).

The chain links TRBV5-1 to TRBJ2-1; 10 bases are a match to TRBD2. V was clipped by 2 bases and J by 6 bases; unmatched bases: 5. This CDR3 contains 15 residues. The germline gives CDR1 SGHRS, CDR2 YFSETQ. This chain's CDR3 is CASSFTSGAANEQFF. CDR3 sequence (DNA): TGCGCCAGCAGCTTCACTAGCGGGGCCGCCAATGAGCAGTTCTTC.

This chain uses TRBV5-4 with TRBJ2-4; no firm D call. Germline CDR1 reads SGHNT; CDR2 reads YYREEE (reference sequence). V gave up 0 bases and J gave up 0 bases, with 10 bases separating them. This CDR3 is 16 amino acids long. The chain's CDR3 is CASSLDRTVAKNIQYF. The CDR3 nucleotides are TGTGCCAGCAGCTTGGATCGGACGGTAGCCAAAAACATTCAGTACTTC.

The CDR3 DNA follows: TGTGCCAGCAGTTACTCGAGAGGGGCCTCCTACGAGCAGTACTTC. Its translation is CASSYSRGASYEQYF. This sequence joins TRBV6-2 or TRBV6-3 and TRBJ2-7; D assignment may be TRBD1 or TRBD2 (5 bases each). This CDR3 contains 15 residues. Trimming took 0 bases from V and 0 from J, leaving 9 bases between them. The V gene's germline CDR1 is MNHEY and CDR2 SVGEGT.

V usage is TRBV2 and J usage is TRBJ2-3; D might be TRBD1 (5 bases). Per germline, CDR1 SNHLY and CDR2 FYNNEI. The V gene lost 1 base and the J gene lost 2 bases, with 10 bases spanning the gap. This CDR3 has 15 residues. The CDR3 region is CASSEGRQPTDTQYF. CDR3 DNA sequence: TGTGCCAGCAGTGAAGGGAGACAGCCCACAGATACGCAGTATTTT.

The rearrangement uses TRBV5-6 and TRBJ2-7, with TRBD1 as a possible D gene (5 bases). Germline lookup yields CDR1 SGHDT and CDR2 YYEEEE. The CDR3 totals 17 residues. V lost 4 bases and J lost 5, with 25 bases in between. This CDR3 reads CASSLTASTDLLHEQYF. CDR3 DNA: TGTGCCAGCAGCCTCACCGCCTCGACAGACCTTCTCCACGAGCAGTACTTC.

The V call is TRBV7-8, the J call TRBJ1-1; 8 nucleotides line up with TRBD1. The CDR3 totals 13 residues. Germline V gene sequence: CDR1 SGHVS, CDR2 FQNEAQ. With V trimmed by 5 bases and J by 4 bases, 3 bases remained unmatched. The CDR3 spells CASSGRGPTEAFF. CDR3 DNA sequence: TGTGCCAGCAGCGGCAGGGGGCCCACTGAAGCTTTCTTT. Drawing the rest from reference TRBV7-8 and TRBJ1-1, the complete variable domain is GAGVSQSPRYKVAKRGQDVALRCDPISGHVSLFWYQQALGQGPEFLTYFQNEAQLDKSGLPSDRFFAERPEGSVSTLKIQRTQQEDSAVYLCASSGRGPTEAFFGQGTRLTVV.

V usage is TRBV29-1 and J usage is TRBJ2-3, with D possibly being TRBD1 or TRBD2 (5 bases each). V lost 6 bases and J lost 3, with 19 bases in between. The germline V gene encodes CDR1 SQVTM and CDR2 ANQGSEA. The CDR3 has 15 residues. The CDR3 DNA is TGCAGCGTCCGAGACAGCGGAGGATCGACAGATACGCAGTATTTT. It translates to CSVRDSGGSTDTQYF.

CDR3 in DNA: TGTGCCAGCTCACCACCCCCAGACTCCATGAACACTGAAGCTTTCTTT. It codes for CASSPPPDSMNTEAFF. V gene TRBV18 combines with J gene TRBJ1-1, with D uncertain. The CDR3 spans 16 residues. Trimming took off 0 bases at V and 0 bases at J, with 11 bases between the two ends. Germline loops: CDR1 KGHSH, CDR2 LQKENI.

The J gene is TRBJ1-2, the V gene TRBV6-5; 8 nucleotides line up with TRBD1. The CDR3 covers 12 residues. V shed 5 bases and J 6 bases; nucleotides not matched to a gene: 2. In germline, CDR1 is MNHEY, CDR2 SVGAGI. The CDR3 nucleotides are TGTGCCAGCAGTAGGACAGGGAATGGCTACACCTTC. As protein: CASSRTGNGYTF.

This clone was detected only once. The J gene is TRBJ1-2, the V gene TRBV14; D remains ambiguous. V was pared by 1 base and J by 8 bases, with 11 bases between. Germline CDR1 is SGHDN and CDR2 is FVKESK. This CDR3 comprises 13 residues. The CDR3 DNA sequence: TGTGCCAGCAGCCAAGTCTTGGGTGGCGGCTACACCTTC. It codes for CASSQVLGGGYTF.